These 7 T cell receptor beta chains originate from one sample sequenced in a study of type 1 regulatory T cells. A single record per CDR3 protein comes from TCRdb applying MiXCR to the reads. Of about 68,000 distinct CDR3 sequences in the sample, about 62% were seen once. Antigens for these TCRs are unknown. The sequenced sample was cultured T cells, either the whole culture or a sorted T cell fraction (not recorded which). Subset in this sample: Tr1-enriched cell product generated in vitro against host alloantigens. The origin of the receptors is a human donor in good health.

V usage is TRBV5-4 and J usage is TRBJ1-6, with TRBD1 identical over 8 bases. There are 16 residues in the CDR3. Germline assignment: CDR1 SGHNT and CDR2 YYREEE (reference sequence). The V gene end was trimmed by 3 bases and the J gene end by 9 bases; junction bases not matched to a gene: 11. The CDR3 reads CASSYPSGQGISPLHF. The CDR3 DNA reads TGTGCCAGCAGCTACCCCTCAGGACAGGGTATTTCACCCCTCCACTTT. The variable domain in full, completed from reference TRBV5-4 and TRBJ1-6, reads ETGVTQSPTHLIKTRGQQVTLRCSSQSGHNTVSWYQQALGQGPQFIFQYYREEENGRGNFPPRFSGLQFPNYSSELNVNALELDDSALYLCASSYPSGQGISPLHFGNGTRLTVT.

In this sample, this clonotype turned up a few times. This chain joins TRBV7-2 and TRBJ2-7; no clear D. The CDR3 sequence is 13 residues long. CDR1 is SGHTA, CDR2 FQGNSA, per germline. The V and J ends lost 2 bases and 6 bases respectively, with 11 bases between them. DNA for the CDR3: TGTGCCAGCAGCTTAAATCAACGCGGCGAGCAGTACTTC. Amino acid sequence: CASSLNQRGEQYF.

The CDR3 bases are TGCAGTGCACCTACAGGATCCGCGAACACCGGGGAGCTGTTTTTT. As protein: CSAPTGSANTGELFF. The chain has TRBV20-1 and TRBJ2-2, with a possible D match to TRBD1 (5 bases). The CDR3 consists of 15 residues. The V gene lost 6 bases and the J gene lost 0 bases, with 14 bases spanning the gap. Germline CDR1 reads DFQATT; CDR2 reads SNEGSKA (reference sequence).

The chain joins TRBV5-1 to TRBJ2-2; possibly TRBD1 for D (6 bases). The V and J ends lost 0 bases and 0 bases respectively, with 6 bases between them. Germline CDR1 SGHRS, CDR2 YFSETQ. CDR3 length: 15 residues. The CDR3, as DNA: TGCGCCAGCAGCTTGGAGGGGGCGAACACCGGGGAGCTGTTTTTT. Its protein product is CASSLEGANTGELFF.

The DNA of the CDR3 is TGTGCCAGCTCACCAGACAGGGGAAGAAGCAATCAGCCCCAGCATTTT. Protein: CASSPDRGRSNQPQHF. V is TRBV18 and J is TRBJ1-5; 8 bases line up with TRBD1. This CDR3 spans 16 amino acids. Unmatched junction bases numbered 4, after V lost 2 bases and J lost 1 base. Germline values: CDR1 KGHSH, CDR2 LQKENI.

The chain carries TRBV5-4 and TRBJ2-1; 8 bases match TRBD2. The CDR3 has 14 amino acids. The germline V gene has CDR1 SGHNT and CDR2 YYREEE (reference sequence). Losses at the gene ends were 4 bases for V and 9 bases for J; bases not matched to a gene: 9. The CDR3 coding sequence is TGTGCCAGCAGCAAAGCGGGAGCGGAGAGTGAGCAGTTCTTC. Translation gives CASSKAGAESEQFF.

This sequence joins TRBV29-1 and TRBJ2-1, with D hard to call. The CDR3 is 11 residues long. Germline V gene sequence: CDR1 SQVTM, CDR2 ANQGSEA. Deletions cut 3 bases from V and 4 bases from J, with 4 bases between. The CDR3 region is CSVDNYNEQFF. The CDR3 nucleotides are TGCAGCGTTGACAATTACAATGAGCAGTTCTTC.